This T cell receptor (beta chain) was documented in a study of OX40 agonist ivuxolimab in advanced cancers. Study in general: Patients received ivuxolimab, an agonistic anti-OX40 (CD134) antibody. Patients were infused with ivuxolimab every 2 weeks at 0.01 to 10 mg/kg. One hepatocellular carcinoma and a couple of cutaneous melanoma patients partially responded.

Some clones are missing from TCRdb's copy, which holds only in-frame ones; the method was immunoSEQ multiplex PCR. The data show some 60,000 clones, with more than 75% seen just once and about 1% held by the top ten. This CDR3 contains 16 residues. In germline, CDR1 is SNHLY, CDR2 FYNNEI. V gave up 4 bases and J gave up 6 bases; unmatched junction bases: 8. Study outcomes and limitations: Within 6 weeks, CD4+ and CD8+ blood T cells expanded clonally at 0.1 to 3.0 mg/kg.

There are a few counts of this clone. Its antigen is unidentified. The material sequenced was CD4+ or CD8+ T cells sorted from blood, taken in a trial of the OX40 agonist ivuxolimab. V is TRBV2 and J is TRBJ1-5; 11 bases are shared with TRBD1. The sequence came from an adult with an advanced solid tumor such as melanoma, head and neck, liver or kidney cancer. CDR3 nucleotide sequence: TGTGCCAGCAGTGCGGACAGGGGGCAATTCGGTCAGCCCCAGCATTTT. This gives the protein CASSADRGQFGQPQHF.